This TCR beta chain appears in the sequencing data of a study of identical twins. CDR1 and CDR2 from the germline V gene are SGHAT and FQNNGV. The length of the CDR3 is 20 residues. The V segment lost 5 bases and the J segment 0 bases; nucleotides outside the gene matches: 13. The study, taken as a whole, reports: Insertions ran lower in abundant cord blood beta clonotypes, though not in memory repertoires. Where out-of-frame alpha sequences were twin-shared, they showed excess low generation probability.

A universal primer site came from template switching; cDNA carried unique molecular identifiers. TCRdb reanalysed the 5' RACE reads using MiXCR and keeps one entry per CDR3 protein. The sample contains around 470,000 distinct CDR3 sequences, 11% to 15% of which appear only once. Notes on this clonotype: No antigen is known for it.

These data also featured in a second study, about yellow fever vaccine responses in identical twins.

Sequencing was performed on CD4+ T cells sorted from blood. This TCR was sampled from a woman between 18 and 29 years old in good health. This chain links TRBV11-2 with TRBJ2-2; 12 positions agree with TRBD2. CDR3 sequence: CASSPGLAGSILANTGELFF. The CDR3 nucleotides read TGTGCCAGCAGCCCCGGACTAGCGGGGTCAATTCTCGCGAACACCGGGGAGCTGTTTTTT. The complete variable domain, with remaining parts taken from reference TRBV11-2 and TRBJ2-2, reads EAGVAQSPRYKIIEKRQSVAFWCNPISGHATLYWYQQILGQGPKLLIQFQNNGVVDDSQLPKDRFSAERLKGVDSTLKIQPAKLEDSAVYLCASSPGLAGSILANTGELFFGEGSRLTVL.